Presented here are 9 T cell receptor beta chains from one specimen sequenced in a study of a mutant IDH1 vaccine in newly diagnosed glioma. TCRdb's copy holds only in-frame clones and misses some; the assay was immunoSEQ multiplex PCR. This sample carries 92,000 or so clones, over 75% of them seen once, and the ten largest clones take 5.3%. As to time point: baseline, week 1 (first vaccination visit). Treatment in this sample: pre-vaccination baseline after standard-of-care therapy. The specimen was PBMCs, collected from a glioma patient treated with radiotherapy, temozolomide or both. The receptors shown here come from a man in his forties or fifties with glioma. Some clones in this sample may be carry-over from other donors' samples.

The chain carries TRBV11-2 and TRBJ1-1; D gene unclear. CDR3 length equals 13 residues. Germline loops: CDR1 SGHAT, CDR2 FQNNGV. Trimming took 3 bases from V and 2 from J, leaving 7 bases between them. The CDR3 DNA follows: TGTGCCAGCAGCTTTAACAGAAACACTGAAGCTTTCTTT. It encodes CASSFNRNTEAFF.

This chain uses TRBV2 with TRBJ2-2; 12 bases are shared with TRBD2. J lost 8 bases, V lost 1 base, and 5 bases had no gene match. The CDR3 spans 16 residues. Germline CDR1 SNHLY, CDR2 FYNNEI. The CDR3 spells CASSEGLAGGQGELFF. CDR3 sequence (DNA): TGTGCCAGCAGTGAAGGGCTAGCGGGGGGGCAAGGGGAGCTGTTTTTT.

The table lists this clone with a count of one. The V call is TRBV10-2, the J call TRBJ2-5; the D is unclear. Per the germline V gene, CDR1 is WSHSY and CDR2 is SAAADI. The CDR3 consists of 14 residues. Trimming stripped 4 bases from V and 0 bases from J, with 9 bases between. The CDR3: CASSVGQYQETQYF. The CDR3 DNA sequence: TGCGCCAGCAGTGTCGGGCAGTACCAAGAGACCCAGTACTTC.

This clone was seen a single time. V gene TRBV4-1 combines with J gene TRBJ1-1; 7 positions match TRBD1. The CDR3 sequence is 15 residues long. The germline V gene encodes CDR1 MGHRA and CDR2 YSYEKL. The J segment lost 4 bases and the V segment lost 3 bases, leaving 8 bases of the junction unmatched. The CDR3 region has the DNA TGCGCCAGCAGCCAGGTCACCAGGGGGAGCACTGAAGCTTTCTTT. This sequence encodes CASSQVTRGSTEAFF.

The chain joins TRBV5-4 to TRBJ1-3; D is undetermined. The ends were cut back, 1 base at V and 0 bases at J, with 5 bases in the middle. In germline, CDR1 is SGHNT, CDR2 YYREEE (reference sequence). This CDR3 is 14 amino acids long. Here the CDR3 reads CASSLQRSGNTIYF. CDR3 coding DNA: TGTGCCAGCAGCTTGCAGCGCTCTGGAAACACCATATATTTT.

The CDR3: CASSRDSSYEQYF. In nucleotides, the CDR3 is TGTGCCAGCAGCCGGGACAGCTCCTACGAGCAGTACTTC. The V gene is TRBV2, the J gene TRBJ2-7, with TRBD1 matching over 7 bases. The junction had 2 bases not matched to a gene; V was cut back by 6 bases and J by 0 bases. Germline V gene lookup returns CDR1 SNHLY and CDR2 FYNNEI. The CDR3 totals 13 residues.

Written as DNA, the CDR3 is TGTGCCCGTTTTAGTTTATCTGGGGCCAACGTCCTGACTTTC. It is translated as CARFSLSGANVLTF. V gene TRBV30 combines with J gene TRBJ2-6; D gene unclear. Between the trimmed V and J ends, which lost 8 bases and 1 base, there was a span of 12 bases. The CDR3 is 14 residues long. The germline V gene encodes CDR1 GTSNPN and CDR2 SVGIG (reference sequence).

Here the CDR3 reads CASTEISGETGELFF. DNA for the CDR3: TGCGCCAGCACAGAGATTTCAGGGGAAACCGGGGAGCTGTTTTTT. This chain joins TRBV5-1 and TRBJ2-2, with a possible D match to TRBD1 (6 bases). CDR1 and CDR2 from the germline V gene are SGHRS and YFSETQ. V lost 6 bases and J lost 5, with 17 bases in between. The CDR3 contains 15 residues.

The chain combines TRBV7-9 with TRBJ2-2; D is unresolved. The CDR3 sequence is 15 residues long. Germline V gives CDR1 SEHNR, CDR2 FQNEAQ (reference sequence). Trimming left V 1 base short and J 4 bases short, with 10 bases between. CDR3 amino acids: CASSLVDHPTGELFF. The CDR3 nucleotides read TGTGCCAGCAGCTTAGTAGACCACCCCACCGGGGAGCTGTTTTTT.